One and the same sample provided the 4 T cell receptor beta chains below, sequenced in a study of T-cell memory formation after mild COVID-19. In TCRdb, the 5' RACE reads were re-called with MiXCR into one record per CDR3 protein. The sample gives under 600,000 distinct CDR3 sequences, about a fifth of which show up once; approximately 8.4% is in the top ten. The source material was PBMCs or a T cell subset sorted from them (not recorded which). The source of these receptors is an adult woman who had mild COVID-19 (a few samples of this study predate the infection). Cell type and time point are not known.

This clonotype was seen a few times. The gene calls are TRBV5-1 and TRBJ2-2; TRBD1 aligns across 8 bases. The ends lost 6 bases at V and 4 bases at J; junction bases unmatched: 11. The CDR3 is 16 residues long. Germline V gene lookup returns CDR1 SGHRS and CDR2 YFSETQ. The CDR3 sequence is CASISYAGGSTGELFF. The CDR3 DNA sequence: TGCGCCAGCATTTCCTATGCAGGGGGCAGCACCGGGGAGCTGTTTTTT.

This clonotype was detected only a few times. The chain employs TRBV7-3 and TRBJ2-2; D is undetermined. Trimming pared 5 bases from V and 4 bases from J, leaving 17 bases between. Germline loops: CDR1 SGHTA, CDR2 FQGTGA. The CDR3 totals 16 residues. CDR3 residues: CASSPDGQILTGELFF. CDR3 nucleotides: TGTGCCAGCAGCCCCGACGGGCAGATTCTCACCGGGGAGCTGTTTTTT.

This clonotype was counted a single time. CDR3: CASTTLGVVGLSYNEQFF. The DNA for the CDR3 is TGTGCCAGCACCACCCTCGGCGTCGTGGGGCTTTCCTACAATGAGCAGTTCTTC. The genes are TRBV12-3 or TRBV12-4 and TRBJ2-1; maybe TRBD1 (5 bases). Trimming pared 7 bases from V and 1 base from J, leaving 23 bases between. There are 18 residues in the CDR3.

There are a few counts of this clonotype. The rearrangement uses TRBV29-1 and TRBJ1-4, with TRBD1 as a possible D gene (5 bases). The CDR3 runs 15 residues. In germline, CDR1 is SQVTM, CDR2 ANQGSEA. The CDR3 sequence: CSVRGGGATNEKLFF. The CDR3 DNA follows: TGCAGTGTCCGCGGTGGGGGAGCAACTAATGAAAAACTGTTTTTT.